This TCR beta chain is drawn from a study of synovial regulatory T cells in juvenile arthritis. Data came from immunoSEQ multiplex PCR; TCRdb stores just in-frame clones and leaves some out. The sample includes under 10,000 clones. Details on this clone: Its cognate antigen is unknown.

The CDR3 is 18 residues long. Only the protein is on record. Per germline, CDR1 MNHNS and CDR2 SASEGT. Study observations and caveats: Synovial Teff and blood CPL repertoires partially overlapped with iaTreg TCR repertoires, which were largely patient-private. CDR3 overlap with synovial Tregs was higher for iaTregs than other blood Tregs. Blood Treg cells that were inflammation-associated showed lower TCR diversity than other blood Treg cells.

The chain uses TRBV6-1 and TRBJ2-4; as DNA is missing, the TRBD2 call by TCRdb cannot be tested. This TCR came from a donor between 2 and 29 years old with juvenile idiopathic arthritis. Source material: Treg cells from blood. Subset indicated: remaining (HLA-DR-negative) circulating blood Treg cells. CDR3 in amino acids: CASSEAHRGAHTKNIQYF.